This TCR beta chain comes out of a study of identical twins. One entry per CDR3 protein, called by TCRdb with MiXCR from the 5' RACE reads. This table holds 500,000 to 650,000 distinct CDR3 sequences, 20% to 25% found once. Germline assignment: CDR1 ENHRY and CDR2 SYGVKD. The trim removed 8 bases at V and 4 bases at J, leaving 5 bases unmatched. There are 14 residues in the CDR3. Healthy Caucasians were all of the donors. This same sample was also taken into another study, of yellow fever vaccine responses in identical twins.

This TCR was sampled from a young woman in good health. The sample was CD4+ T cells sorted from blood. The chain carries TRBV10-3 and TRBJ2-3, with TRBD2 identical over 11 bases. The CDR3 loop is CAIGLLAGADTQYF. The DNA of the CDR3 is TGTGCCATCGGGCTACTAGCGGGAGCAGATACGCAGTATTTT.